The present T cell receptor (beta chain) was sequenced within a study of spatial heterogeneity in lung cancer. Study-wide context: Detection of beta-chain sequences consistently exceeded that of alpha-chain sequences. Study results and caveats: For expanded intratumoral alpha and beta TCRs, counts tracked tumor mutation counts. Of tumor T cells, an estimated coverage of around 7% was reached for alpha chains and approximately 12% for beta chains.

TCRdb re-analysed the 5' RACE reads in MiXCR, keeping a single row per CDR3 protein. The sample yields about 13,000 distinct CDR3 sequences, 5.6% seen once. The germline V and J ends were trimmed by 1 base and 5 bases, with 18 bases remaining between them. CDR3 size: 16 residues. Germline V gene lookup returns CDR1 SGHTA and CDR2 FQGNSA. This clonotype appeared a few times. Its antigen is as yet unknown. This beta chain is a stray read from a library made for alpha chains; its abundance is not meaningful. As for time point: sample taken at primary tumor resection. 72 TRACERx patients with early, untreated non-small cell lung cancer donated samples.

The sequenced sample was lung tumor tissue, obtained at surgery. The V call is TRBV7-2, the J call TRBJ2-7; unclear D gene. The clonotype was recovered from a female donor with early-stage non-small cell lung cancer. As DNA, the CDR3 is TGTGCCAGCAGCTTAGATCGGCACGCGGTTGGGCACGAGCAGTACTTC. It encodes CASSLDRHAVGHEQYF.